The rows below give T cell receptor beta chains drawn from one sample of a study of T cell responses to AZD1222 COVID-19 vaccine. Assay: immunoSEQ multiplex PCR; the TCRdb copy retains only in-frame clones and omits some. The profile shows under 150,000 clones, 89% of them singletons. Specimen: peripheral blood, collected 28 days after the second AZD1222 dose. All receptors derive from an adult who received the AZD1222 COVID-19 vaccine. Both conserved end residues are part of each CDR3. The D gene is left open where the match is weak. The listing skips clone size in some rows; elsewhere it reads once, few, many or a size class.

d_gene	v_gene	j_gene	abundance	CDR3aa	CDR3nt
TRBD1	TRBV7-3	TRBJ2-6	.	CASSLDRAGANVLTF	TGTGCCAGCAGCCTTGACAGGGCTGGGGCCAACGTCCTGACTTTC
.	TRBV7-9	TRBJ2-2	.	CASSLTDDTGELFF	TGTGCCAGCAGCCTCACTGATGACACCGGGGAGCTGTTTTTT
.	TRBV27	TRBJ2-1	.	CASIRRGGYNEQFF	TGTGCCAGCATCCGGAGAGGCGGCTACAATGAGCAGTTCTTC
.	TRBV19	TRBJ1-5	.	CASSRQGINQPQHF	TGTGCCAGTAGTAGGCAGGGGATCAATCAGCCCCAGCATTTT
TRBD2	TRBV7-3	TRBJ2-3	once	CASSIIAGGSTDTQYF	TGTGCCAGCAGCATAATAGCGGGGGGGAGCACAGATACGCAGTATTTT
.	TRBV7-2	TRBJ1-2	.	CASSRRNMRGYTF	TGTGCCAGCAGCCGACGGAATATGCGCGGCTACACCTTC
TRBD1	TRBV18	TRBJ1-1	.	CASSPGTGGAAAFF	TGTGCCAGCTCGCCCGGGACAGGGGGCGCGGCTGCTTTCTTT
TRBD2	TRBV11-2	TRBJ2-7	.	CASSLQLAGGLYEQYF	TGTGCCAGCAGCTTACAACTAGCGGGAGGGTTGTACGAGCAGTACTTC
TRBD1	TRBV5-1	TRBJ1-1	.	CASSPSGQGAEMAFF	TGCGCCAGCAGCCCTTCCGGGCAGGGGGCGGAAATGGCTTTCTTT
.	TRBV5-1	TRBJ2-3	.	CASSSENTQYF	TGCGCCAGCAGCTCGGAAAATACGCAGTATTTT
TRBD1	TRBV11-2	TRBJ1-2	.	CASSLNRGVDGYTF	TGTGCCAGCAGCTTGAACAGGGGTGTTGATGGCTACACCTTC
.	TRBV27	TRBJ1-5	.	CASSFQGSNQPQHF	TGTGCCAGCAGTTTCCAGGGTAGCAATCAGCCCCAGCATTTT
.	TRBV5-1	TRBJ1-3	.	CASAGAGNTIYF	TGCGCCAGCGCAGGGGCTGGAAACACCATATATTTT
TRBD1	TRBV5-4	TRBJ2-3	.	CASSSQGARVDTQYF	TGTGCCAGCAGCTCTCAGGGGGCGAGGGTAGATACGCAGTATTTT
TRBD2	TRBV4-3	TRBJ2-7	few	CASSQATMSGLAGGNEQYF	TGCGCCAGCAGCCAAGCTACCATGTCGGGACTAGCGGGGGGGAACGAGCAGTACTTC
.	TRBV29-1	TRBJ2-3	.	CSVDGGADTQYF	TGCAGCGTTGACGGGGGAGCAGATACGCAGTATTTT
TRBD1	TRBV11-2	TRBJ1-6	once	CASRRGTGGSYNSPLHF	TGTGCCAGCAGACGAGGGACAGGGGGCTCCTATAATTCACCCCTCCACTTT
TRBD1	TRBV7-2	TRBJ1-2	.	CASSIGQAEFYGYTF	TGTGCCAGCAGCATCGGACAGGCCGAATTCTATGGCTACACCTTC
TRBD2	TRBV7-9	TRBJ2-1	.	CASSSLAGGLGEQFF	TGTGCCAGCAGCTCCCTAGCGGGAGGGCTGGGTGAGCAGTTCTTC
TRBD2	TRBV10-3	TRBJ2-1	.	CAISSGLAGGPVEFF	TGTGCCATCAGTTCGGGACTAGCGGGAGGCCCGGTCGAGTTCTTC
.	TRBV6-5	TRBJ1-3	.	CASSYNPGGNTIYF	TGTGCCAGCAGTTACAATCCTGGGGGAAACACCATATATTTT
.	TRBV5-1	TRBJ2-1	.	CASSFIGSPYNEQFF	TGCGCCAGCAGCTTTATCGGGAGTCCTTACAATGAGCAGTTCTTC
.	TRBV29-1	TRBJ2-7	.	CSVERAGDRSYEQYF	TGCAGCGTTGAACGGGCGGGGGACAGATCCTACGAGCAGTACTTC
.	TRBV4-2	TRBJ1-3	.	CASSHFASGNSGNTIYF	TGTGCCAGCAGCCATTTTGCCTCGGGGAACTCTGGAAACACCATATATTTT
.	TRBV11-3	TRBJ1-6	.	CASSLERDSPLHF	TGTGCCAGCAGCTTAGAGCGGGATTCACCCCTCCACTTT
.	TRBV19	TRBJ1-2	.	CASRRGGYGYTF	TGTGCCAGTCGTCGCGGGGGCTATGGCTACACCTTC
TRBD2	TRBV3-1/TRBV3-2	TRBJ2-2	.	CASSQGLAGSGELFF	TGTGCCAGCAGCCAGGGACTAGCGGGATCCGGGGAGCTGTTTTTT
TRBD1	TRBV19	TRBJ1-2	few	CASTYSGGDYGYTF	TGTGCCAGTACTTACTCAGGGGGCGACTATGGCTACACCTTC
TRBD2	TRBV29-1	TRBJ2-5	.	CSVEGGGPQETQYF	TGCAGCGTTGAAGGCGGGGGGCCCCAAGAGACCCAGTACTTC
TRBD1	TRBV2	TRBJ1-1	.	CASSSQGANTEAFF	TGTGCCAGCAGTTCCCAGGGGGCAAACACTGAAGCTTTCTTT
TRBD1	TRBV2	TRBJ1-5	few	CASGRDRASNQPQHF	TGTGCCAGCGGCCGGGACAGAGCTAGCAATCAGCCCCAGCATTTT
.	TRBV19	TRBJ1-1	.	CASSTQTAMNTEAFF	TGTGCCAGTAGTACCCAGACAGCAATGAACACTGAAGCTTTCTTT
TRBD2	TRBV9	TRBJ2-5	.	CASSVRWTSPEGETQYF	TGTGCCAGCAGCGTACGCTGGACTAGCCCAGAGGGGGAGACCCAGTACTTC
.	TRBV18	TRBJ1-3	.	CASSPVGDGNTIYF	TGTGCCAGCTCACCCGTCGGGGATGGAAACACCATATATTTT
.	TRBV2	TRBJ1-2	.	CASRMDNPPSGYTF	TGTGCCAGCAGAATGGACAATCCCCCAAGTGGCTACACCTTC
.	TRBV18	TRBJ2-3	.	CASSPPPSTDTQYF	TGTGCCAGCTCACCACCCCCGAGCACAGATACGCAGTATTTT
.	TRBV4-3	TRBJ1-2	.	CASSQVGGNGYTF	TGCGCCAGCAGCCAAGTAGGAGGCAATGGCTACACCTTC
.	TRBV7-8	TRBJ2-3	.	CASSLGGRTDTQYF	TGTGCCAGCAGCTTAGGCGGCAGAACAGATACGCAGTATTTT
.	TRBV19	TRBJ1-1	.	CASSIVGFTEAFF	TGTGCCAGTAGTATAGTAGGGTTCACTGAAGCTTTCTTT
.	TRBV6-5	TRBJ1-2	.	CASSYEGLYGYTF	TGTGCCAGCAGTTACGAAGGTCTCTATGGCTACACCTTC
.	TRBV6-1	TRBJ1-4	.	CASSETEGGWEKLFF	TGTGCCAGCAGTGAAACTGAAGGGGGTTGGGAAAAACTGTTTTTT
.	TRBV5-8	TRBJ2-5	.	CASSLDGWNVGTQYF	TGTGCCAGCAGCTTGGACGGTTGGAATGTCGGGACCCAGTACTTC
.	TRBV24-1	TRBJ2-3	.	CATSVEGIDTQYF	TGTGCCACCAGTGTGGAGGGGATCGATACGCAGTATTTT
.	TRBV6-5	TRBJ2-1	.	CASSYLYSSYNEQFF	TGTGCCAGCAGTTACCTTTACAGCTCCTACAATGAGCAGTTCTTC
.	TRBV14	TRBJ1-3	.	CASSQVPRAGNTIYF	TGTGCCAGCAGCCAGGTACCGCGAGCTGGAAACACCATATATTTT
.	TRBV5-1	TRBJ2-3	.	CASSLPGSRTDTQYF	TGCGCCAGCAGCTTGCCAGGGTCGAGGACAGATACGCAGTATTTT
.	TRBV7-2	TRBJ1-1	.	CASSPRGVPEAFF	TGTGCCAGCAGCCCCCGTGGGGTCCCTGAAGCTTTCTTT
TRBD1	TRBV6-5	TRBJ1-6	.	CASRPGQGRSPLHF	TGTGCCAGCAGGCCGGGACAGGGCCGTTCACCCCTCCACTTT
.	TRBV11-2	TRBJ1-6	.	CASSLEDSYNSPLHF	TGTGCCAGCAGCTTAGAGGACAGTTATAATTCACCCCTCCACTTT
.	TRBV2	TRBJ1-2	.	CASSVVGSGYGYTF	TGTGCCAGCAGTGTAGTGGGATCGGGCTATGGCTACACCTTC
.	TRBV7-8	TRBJ1-5	.	CASSLISNQPQHF	TGTGCCAGCAGCTTAATAAGCAATCAGCCCCAGCATTTT
TRBD2	TRBV4-2	TRBJ2-5	few	CASSQGSSGDQETQYF	TGTGCCAGCAGCCAAGGATCTAGCGGGGACCAAGAGACCCAGTACTTC
.	TRBV27	TRBJ2-1	.	CASKYSGANEQFF	TGTGCCAGCAAATATAGCGGTGCAAATGAGCAGTTCTTC
TRBD1	TRBV14	TRBJ1-4	.	CASSQVSPQGPTNEKLFF	TGTGCCAGCAGCCAAGTTAGTCCACAGGGGCCCACTAATGAAAAACTGTTTTTT
.	TRBV6-5	TRBJ1-1	.	CASSYSTNHDTEAFF	TGTGCCAGCAGTTACTCGACCAACCACGACACTGAAGCTTTCTTT